This T cell receptor beta chain was recorded in a study of tumor-infiltrating lymphocytes in primary liver carcinoma. Study in general: The patients, men and women alike, were aged 30 to 69 years.

Notes on the study in general: Tumor tissue displayed a significantly greater top-250-clone fraction than blood (p = 0.039).

Each 20-30 mg portion of unsorted bulk tissue served as the source for co-extraction of RNA and DNA. CDR1 is ENHRY and CDR2 is SYGVKD in the germline V gene. This CDR3 comprises 19 residues. Trimming removed 8 bases from V and 0 bases from J, with 27 bases in between. The researchers produced TCR beta cDNA from 450 to 600 ng total RNA with a constant-region primer. Libraries for TCR beta were built through three nested multiplex PCR rounds, which together made up a slightly modified ARM-PCR procedure. Running 9 to 11 cycles apiece, the first two PCR rounds relied on TRBV1-TRBV30 forward primers together with a C-beta reverse primer. MiXCR, run by TCRdb on the multiplex PCR reads, gives a single entry per CDR3 protein. The sample has around 100,000 distinct CDR3 sequences; around two thirds are singletons. In its sample, this clonotype was seen a few times. The antigen remains undetermined. A much larger clone lies one base from this, so it may be a read error.

V is TRBV10-3 and J is TRBJ2-3, with a tentative D call TRBD2 (6 bases). The TCR was taken from a woman in her sixties or seventies with primary liver carcinoma and hepatitis B virus infection. The specimen sequenced was liver tumor tissue from sampling region 2. Specified subset: tumor region T2, inferior pole. CDR3 sequence (DNA): TGTGCCATCGGCTCTCCTAACGGACTACCTGGGACTAGCACAGATACGCAGTATTTT. It encodes CAIGSPNGLPGTSTDTQYF.